Below, 15 T cell receptor beta chains from the same sample are listed, as sequenced in a study of blood T cell repertoires in COVID-19. Clones were sequenced by immunoSEQ multiplex PCR, and TCRdb holds only the in-frame ones, with some missing. The sample holds some 300,000 clones, roughly 88% seen once. The source material was peripheral blood. These receptors all stem from a woman between 25 and 40 years old who had recovered from COVID-19.

The chain has TRBV6-5 and TRBJ2-5, with 8 nucleotides matching TRBD1. The germline gives CDR1 MNHEY, CDR2 SVGAGI. This CDR3 region has 14 residues. V was pared by 6 bases and J by 5 bases, with 8 bases of the junction left unmatched. CDR3 sequence: CASSVRGQDETQYF. In DNA, the CDR3 is TGTGCCAGCAGCGTCAGGGGGCAGGACGAGACCCAGTACTTC.

This chain connects TRBV5-1 to TRBJ1-1; a possible D gene is TRBD1 (5 bases). V lost 0 bases and J lost 3, with 12 bases in between. This CDR3 contains 15 residues. Germline CDR1 and CDR2: SGHRS and YFSETQ. CDR3 nucleotide sequence: TGCGCCAGCAGCTTGGGGTCGGGGGTGGACACTGAAGCTTTCTTT. It yields the protein CASSLGSGVDTEAFF.

This chain links TRBV18 with TRBJ1-2; 7 nucleotides match TRBD1. Germline lookup yields CDR1 KGHSH and CDR2 LQKENI. CDR3 size: 14 residues. The ends lost 6 bases at V and 4 bases at J; junction bases unmatched: 8. CDR3 in amino acids: CASSSGQDLYGYTF. In nucleotides, the CDR3 is TGTGCCAGCTCTTCCGGACAGGATCTCTATGGCTACACCTTC.

The chain uses TRBV5-6 and TRBJ2-3; the match to TRBD2 covers 7 bases. This CDR3 spans 17 amino acids. Germline V gene data show CDR1 as SGHDT and CDR2 as YYEEEE. V lost 4 bases to trimming and J lost 2 bases; unmatched junction nucleotides: 13. The CDR3 DNA reads as TGTGCCAGCAGCCCCATGACTAAGCGGGGTCACACAGATACGCAGTATTTT. Its translation: CASSPMTKRGHTDTQYF.

The chain joins TRBV5-5 to TRBJ1-5; 7 positions match TRBD1. V shed 4 bases and J 0 bases; nucleotides not matched to a gene: 1. CDR3 length: 14 amino acids. In germline, CDR1 is SGHKS, CDR2 YYEKEE (reference sequence). In DNA, the CDR3 is TGTGCCAGCAGCAAGGGGGCTAGCAATCAGCCCCAGCATTTT. Residues: CASSKGASNQPQHF.

This chain links TRBV5-1 with TRBJ2-5; the match to TRBD2 covers 11 bases. CDR1 and CDR2 (germline): SGHRS, YFSETQ. Trimming cost V 4 bases and J 0 bases; bases outside gene matches: 11. The CDR3 is 18 residues long. CDR3 sequence: CASSLTASGGQYQETQYF. The CDR3, as DNA: TGCGCCAGCAGCCTGACCGCTAGCGGGGGGCAATACCAAGAGACCCAGTACTTC.

This chain uses TRBV28 with TRBJ2-5, with TRBD2 identical over 10 bases. Germline V gene lookup returns CDR1 MDHEN and CDR2 SYDVKM. The V and J ends lost 6 bases and 5 bases, in that order; junction bases with no gene match: 12. The CDR3 is 16 residues long. The DNA of the CDR3 is TGTGCCAGCAGCCCGGGTCAGCGGGGGGGCCGGGAGACCCAGTACTTC. Residues: CASSPGQRGGRETQYF.

The genes are TRBV29-1 and TRBJ2-1, with TRBD1 identical over 8 bases. Germline V lookup: CDR1 SQVTM, CDR2 ANQGSEA. The CDR3 runs to 12 residues. J gave up 6 bases and V 5 bases, and 3 bases lay outside the gene matches. CDR3 sequence: CSVSGQGNEQFF. The CDR3 DNA reads TGCAGCGTTTCCGGACAGGGCAATGAGCAGTTCTTC.

Here the CDR3 DNA reads TGTGCCAGCTCACCAAGGAGACAGGGGAGGTACGAGCAGTACTTC. This sequence encodes CASSPRRQGRYEQYF. The chain is built from TRBV18 and TRBJ2-7, with TRBD1 identical over 8 bases. The length of the CDR3 is 15 residues. The germline CDR1 and CDR2 sequences are KGHSH and LQKENI. V dropped 2 bases and J dropped 4; count of bases not matched to a gene: 7.

The chain carries TRBV5-4 and TRBJ1-1; D not certain. The CDR3 has 14 amino acids. V was pared by 2 bases and J by 0 bases, with 8 bases between. Germline loops: CDR1 SGHNT, CDR2 YYREEE (reference sequence). CDR3 residues: CASSFTPMNTEAFF. The CDR3 bases are TGTGCCAGCAGCTTTACACCCATGAACACTGAAGCTTTCTTT.

The chain has TRBV14 and TRBJ1-6, with 7 bases lining up with TRBD1. The CDR3 extends over 15 amino acids. J lost 9 bases, V lost 3 bases, and 8 bases had no gene match. CDR1 is SGHDN and CDR2 is FVKESK in the germline V gene. CDR3 nucleotides: TGTGCCAGCAGCCACGAGACAGGGTTCTTTTCACCCCTCCACTTT. Protein: CASSHETGFFSPLHF. Full variable domain (outside the CDR3, taken from reference TRBV14 and TRBJ1-6): EAGVTQFPSHSVIEKGQTVTLRCDPISGHDNLYWYRRVMGKEIKFLLHFVKESKQDESGMPNNRFLAERTGGTYSTLKVQPAELEDSGVYFCASSHETGFFSPLHFGNGTRLTVT.

The V and J genes are TRBV18 and TRBJ2-7; a weak D match, TRBD1 (6 bases). Germline loops: CDR1 KGHSH, CDR2 LQKENI. CDR3 length: 13 residues. Trimming pared 5 bases from V and 1 base from J, leaving 9 bases between. CDR3 sequence reads: CASSSTGSYEQYF. CDR3 nucleotide sequence: TGTGCCAGCTCATCCACAGGGTCCTACGAGCAGTACTTC.

The V call is TRBV11-2, the J call TRBJ2-7; the D gene is possibly TRBD1 (5 bases). This CDR3 spans 14 amino acids. Trimming removed 3 bases at V and 3 bases at J, with 12 bases between. Germline V CDR1 and CDR2: SGHAT, FQNNGV. The CDR3 sequence is CASSLGPLIYEQYF. The CDR3 nucleotides are TGTGCCAGCAGCTTGGGGCCCTTAATCTACGAGCAGTACTTC.

The rearrangement links TRBV11-2 to TRBJ1-1; D gene unclear. Germline V CDR1 and CDR2: SGHAT, FQNNGV. Trimming removed 5 bases from V and 3 bases from J, with 16 bases in between. This CDR3 has 15 amino acids. The CDR3 nucleotides read TGTGCCAGCAGCGACATGACAAGGCAGCACACTGAAGCTTTCTTT. It yields the protein CASSDMTRQHTEAFF.

V usage is TRBV6-5 and J usage is TRBJ1-4; D remains ambiguous. V dropped 4 bases and J dropped 7 bases, with 16 bases sitting between them. Germline values: CDR1 MNHEY, CDR2 SVGAGI. CDR3 length: 15 residues. Here the CDR3 reads CASSSPRELPEKLFF. The CDR3 DNA reads TGTGCCAGCAGTTCACCCCGGGAGCTTCCTGAAAAACTGTTTTTT.